A single sample gave rise to the 31 T cell receptor beta chains below, sequenced in a study of T-cell reconstitution after alpha-beta-depleted transplantation in children. Preparation of the TCRbeta library was carried out with unique molecular identifiers. TCRdb re-derived calls from the PCR reads in MiXCR, one entry per CDR3 protein. The data hold approximately 230,000 distinct CDR3 sequences, with about 24% observed a single time. Source: PBMCs, mostly from graft donor cells, taken 360 days after TCRalphabeta/CD19-depleted stem cell transplant. The receptors come from a female patient aged 2-9 years who had a stem cell transplant for congenital amegakaryocytic thrombocytopenia, so the T cells may come from the graft donor.

This clonotype was seen more than once but under ten times. The rearrangement links TRBV7-9 to TRBJ1-1; maybe TRBD1 (5 bases). The germline CDR1 and CDR2 sequences are SEHNR and FQNEAQ (reference sequence). The CDR3 extends over 14 amino acids. Trimming took off 6 bases at V and 0 bases at J, with 11 bases between the two ends. The CDR3 protein is CASRAGHMNTEAFF. The CDR3 DNA reads TGTGCCAGCAGGGCCGGACACATGAACACTGAAGCTTTCTTT.

This clonotype was found many times. The V gene is TRBV12-3 or TRBV12-4, the J gene TRBJ2-3; perhaps TRBD2 as D (5 bases). Trimming cost V 3 bases and J 5 bases, with 15 bases left between them. This CDR3 is built from 15 residues. The CDR3 here is CASSFLGRGKDTQYF. CDR3 sequence (DNA): TGTGCCAGCAGTTTCCTTGGGAGAGGGAAAGATACGCAGTATTTT.

The chain couples TRBV2 to TRBJ1-2, with a possible D match to TRBD1 (6 bases). V shed 3 bases and J shed 3 bases, with 8 bases lying between them. CDR3 length: 13 amino acids. CDR1 and CDR2 from the germline V gene are SNHLY and FYNNEI. The CDR3 is CASSDRGYYGYTF. The CDR3 region has the DNA TGTGCCAGCAGTGACAGGGGTTACTATGGCTACACCTTC.

Only a few counts were recorded for this clonotype. One end of the junction does not line up with germline, which may come from a read error. CDR3 DNA sequence: TGCGCCAGCAGCTTGGCCAGCATCACAGACACGCAGTATTTT. It codes for CASSLASITDTQYF. The chain links TRBV5-1 to TRBJ2-3; D gene uncertain. The CDR3 sequence is 14 residues long. Germline CDR1 and CDR2: SGHRS and YFSETQ.

The chain uses TRBV5-1 and TRBJ2-1, with D perhaps TRBD1 (5 bases). The length of the CDR3 is 13 residues. Germline CDR1 reads SGHRS; CDR2 reads YFSETQ. The germline V and J ends were trimmed by 5 bases and 9 bases, with 15 bases remaining between them. CDR3 nucleotides: TGCGCCAGCAGTATACTGGAAGACAGTGAGCAGTTCTTC. Amino acids: CASSILEDSEQFF.

V gene TRBV7-8 combines with J gene TRBJ2-7; possible D gene TRBD2, 5 bases. Per the germline V gene, CDR1 is SGHVS and CDR2 is FQNEAQ. V was clipped by 3 bases and J by 5 bases, with 17 bases between them. This CDR3 contains 15 residues. CDR3 nucleotide sequence: TGTGCCAGCAGCTTCCGGGGTACAAATGGCGACGAGCAGTACTTC. Translation gives CASSFRGTNGDEQYF.

This clonotype was seen only a few times. The CDR3 loop is CASSRFTNRGEDSPLHF. DNA of the CDR3: TGTGCCAGCAGCCGGTTTACGAACAGGGGAGAAGATTCACCCCTCCACTTT. This chain uses TRBV4-2 with TRBJ1-6; TRBD1 matches at 7 bases. The V and J ends lost 4 bases and 8 bases, in that order; junction bases with no gene match: 14. Germline V gene data show CDR1 as LGHNA and CDR2 as YNFKEQ. CDR3 length: 17 amino acids.

V gene TRBV18 combines with J gene TRBJ2-1, with D hard to call. CDR1 and CDR2 from the germline V gene are KGHSH and LQKENI. This CDR3 is built from 13 residues. V dropped 1 base and J dropped 6 bases, with 7 bases sitting between them. CDR3 DNA: TGTGCCAGCTCACCACGGACGGGCAATGAGCAGTTCTTC. Protein product: CASSPRTGNEQFF.

The V gene is TRBV7-9, the J gene TRBJ1-2; D may be TRBD1 (5 bases). Trimming pared 3 bases from V and 4 bases from J, leaving 12 bases between. The V gene's germline CDR1 is SEHNR and CDR2 FQNEAQ (reference sequence). This CDR3 has 14 amino acids. DNA for the CDR3: TGTGCCAGCAGCTTCCAGGGAAAGGGCTATGGCTACACCTTC. This translates into CASSFQGKGYGYTF.

The table lists this clonotype with a few counts. The rearrangement uses TRBV3-1 and TRBJ2-7; 11 nucleotides match TRBD2. Trimming at V came to 1 base and at J to 5 bases, leaving 4 bases not matched to a gene. This CDR3 region has 15 residues. Germline V gene data show CDR1 as LGHDT and CDR2 as YNNKEL (reference sequence). The CDR3: CASSQGLAGGHEQYF. CDR3 bases: TGTGCCAGCAGCCAAGGGCTAGCGGGAGGTCACGAGCAGTACTTC.

The chain recombines TRBV9 with TRBJ2-1; 8 nucleotides match TRBD2. The length of the CDR3 is 14 residues. V shed 6 bases, J shed 6 bases, and the junction held 8 bases outside the gene matches. Germline CDR1 SGDLS, CDR2 YYNGEE. CDR3 in DNA: TGTGCCAGCACCTCGGCGGGGGGTTTCAATGAGCAGTTCTTC. It specifies CASTSAGGFNEQFF.

The V and J genes are TRBV20-1 and TRBJ2-3; 8 bases are shared with TRBD2. The CDR3 sequence is 15 residues long. Looked up from germline, CDR1 is DFQATT and CDR2 is SNEGSKA (reference sequence). Trimming cost V 6 bases and J 3 bases; bases outside gene matches: 11. CDR3 coding DNA: TGCAGTGCGTGGTCCCGGGAGGGAGGTACAGATACGCAGTATTTT. Amino acid sequence: CSAWSREGGTDTQYF.

This clonotype was recorded a few times. This rearrangement joins TRBV28 to TRBJ1-2; D unresolved. Germline V gene lookup returns CDR1 MDHEN and CDR2 SYDVKM. V lost 7 bases and J 4 bases, leaving 16 bases between the germline ends. CDR3 length equals 14 residues. The CDR3 sequence: CASNSAGFRYGYTF. CDR3 DNA: TGTGCCAGCAACTCTGCGGGGTTTCGCTATGGCTACACCTTC.

This clonotype was seen a handful of times. The CDR3 here is CASRRTREETQYF. The CDR3 DNA reads TGTGCCAGCAGGAGGACACGGGAAGAGACCCAGTACTTC. This chain links TRBV2 with TRBJ2-5, with D possibly matching TRBD1 (5 bases). The CDR3 covers 13 residues. From germline, CDR1 is SNHLY and CDR2 FYNNEI. Trimming cost V 6 bases and J 3 bases, with 11 bases left between them.

This clonotype was observed a handful of times. The CDR3 loop is CASSLPALNEQFF. The CDR3 bases are TGTGCCAGCAGTTTACCGGCTTTAAATGAGCAGTTCTTC. The chain employs TRBV12-3 or TRBV12-4 and TRBJ2-1; no firm D call. The CDR3 sequence is 13 residues long. Trimming took 2 bases from V and 7 from J, leaving 9 bases between them.

The V and J genes are TRBV12-3 or TRBV12-4 and TRBJ1-2; D not certain. The V gene lost 1 base and the J gene lost 4 bases, with 13 bases spanning the gap. The length of the CDR3 is 15 residues. CDR3 sequence reads: CASSLGSRFGYGYTF. CDR3 DNA sequence: TGTGCCAGCAGTTTAGGGTCGAGATTTGGCTATGGCTACACCTTC.

This clonotype showed up just a few times. This chain connects TRBV7-8 to TRBJ2-3; TRBD1 agrees at 7 bases. The CDR3 is made up of 15 amino acids. From germline, CDR1 is SGHVS and CDR2 FQNEAQ. J was trimmed by 3 bases and V by 0 bases; bases with no gene match: 3. The CDR3 DNA follows: TGTGCCAGCAGCTTAGCCTACAGGGGTACAGATACGCAGTATTTT. It encodes CASSLAYRGTDTQYF.

This clonotype came up a few times. The J gene is TRBJ2-5, the V gene TRBV28; 7 bases match TRBD1. The germline V gene has CDR1 MDHEN and CDR2 SYDVKM. The ends lost 3 bases at V and 1 base at J; junction bases unmatched: 2. This CDR3 has 14 amino acids. The CDR3: CASSFAGGQETQYF. The CDR3 region has the DNA TGTGCCAGCAGTTTTGCAGGGGGCCAAGAGACCCAGTACTTC.

This clonotype occurred a few times. The chain joins TRBV7-8 to TRBJ2-5; D call uncertain. This CDR3 spans 12 amino acids. V was shortened by 1 base and J by 9 bases, with 9 bases between the two germline ends. Germline CDR1 and CDR2: SGHVS and FQNEAQ. The CDR3 protein is CASSLVGAAQYF. As DNA, the CDR3 is TGTGCCAGCAGCTTAGTTGGCGCGGCCCAGTACTTC.

This rearrangement joins TRBV20-1 to TRBJ1-1, with D perhaps TRBD1 (5 bases). The germline V and J ends were trimmed by 6 bases and 11 bases, with 19 bases remaining between them. Germline V lookup: CDR1 DFQATT, CDR2 SNEGSKA (reference sequence). This CDR3 spans 12 amino acids. For the CDR3, the DNA is TGCAGTGCGCGGACCAGGAGGGACGGGGCTTTCTTT. Protein product: CSARTRRDGAFF.

This chain uses TRBV10-3 with TRBJ1-1, with D maybe TRBD1 (5 bases). The CDR3 has 13 amino acids. The V and J ends lost 7 bases and 5 bases respectively, with 14 bases between them. Germline CDR1 ENHRY, CDR2 SYGVKD. In DNA, the CDR3 is TGTGCCATCAATGACGGGGGGGGGACTGAAGCTTTCTTT. Amino acids: CAINDGGGTEAFF.

This clonotype was found a few times. The CDR3 DNA sequence: TGCAGTGCAAGCCAGACTAGCTTTGTTGGGGAGCAGTACTTC. This encodes CSASQTSFVGEQYF. The chain has TRBV20-1 and TRBJ2-7, with 7 bases identical to TRBD2. CDR3 length: 14 amino acids. The V segment lost 6 bases and the J segment 7 bases; nucleotides outside the gene matches: 15. CDR1 DFQATT and CDR2 SNEGSKA come from the germline V gene (reference sequence).

This clonotype was detected a few times. The chain is built from TRBV7-7 and TRBJ2-5; unclear D gene. V lost 5 bases and J lost 4, with 17 bases in between. Germline assignment: CDR1 SSHAT and CDR2 FNYEAQ (reference sequence). This CDR3 has 15 amino acids. CDR3 region: CASSTLGAGIETQYF. The CDR3 DNA follows: TGTGCCAGCAGCACCCTTGGCGCTGGGATAGAGACCCAGTACTTC.

The V gene is TRBV28, the J gene TRBJ2-3, with TRBD1 matching over 8 bases. V shed 8 bases and J 3 bases; nucleotides not matched to a gene: 4. The CDR3 consists of 13 residues. Germline CDR1 and CDR2: MDHEN and SYDVKM. The CDR3 nucleotides are TGTGCCAGCTGGGACAGGCTAACAGATACGCAGTATTTT. It specifies CASWDRLTDTQYF.

J is TRBJ2-3 and V is TRBV5-1, with D perhaps TRBD1 (6 bases). The germline gives CDR1 SGHRS, CDR2 YFSETQ. CDR3 size: 16 residues. V lost 6 bases, J lost 4 bases, and 21 bases lay in between. Here the CDR3 DNA reads TGCGCCAGCATGATAGGACCTCCTGGGGGCCCAGATACGCAGTATTTT. It is translated as CASMIGPPGGPDTQYF.

This clonotype was detected a few times. The CDR3 DNA follows: TGTGCCAGCAGCCCCCGACTAGACTGGTCAAGAGAGCAGTTCTTC. Protein: CASSPRLDWSREQFF. The rearrangement uses TRBV12-3 or TRBV12-4 and TRBJ2-1; possibly TRBD2 for D (6 bases). The CDR3 covers 15 residues. V shed 6 bases and J shed 10 bases, with 22 bases lying between them.

This clonotype was counted only a few times. V and J are TRBV9 and TRBJ1-3; a possible D gene is TRBD1 (5 bases). The CDR3 consists of 12 residues. Trimming pared 7 bases from V and 4 bases from J, leaving 9 bases between. Germline loops: CDR1 SGDLS, CDR2 YYNGEE. The CDR3 DNA reads as TGTGCCAGCTGGACACCAGGAAACACCATATATTTT. Translating gives CASWTPGNTIYF.

The chain employs TRBV20-1 and TRBJ2-3, with 7 nucleotides matching TRBD2. From germline, CDR1 is DFQATT and CDR2 SNEGSKA (reference sequence). V trimming: 6 bases; J trimming: 5 bases; junction bases outside the gene matches: 14. This CDR3 is 15 amino acids long. The CDR3 loop is CSATSGAGLRDTQYF. CDR3 bases: TGCAGTGCCACCAGCGGGGCAGGTTTACGAGATACGCAGTATTTT.

This clonotype came up many times. The rearrangement uses TRBV20-1 and TRBJ1-2; D is unclear. The CDR3 consists of 12 residues. Germline CDR1 and CDR2: DFQATT and SNEGSKA (reference sequence). V lost 3 bases and J 8 bases, leaving 13 bases between the germline ends. CDR3 sequence (DNA): TGCAGTGCTAGTTATGAGGGTAGAGGCTACACCTTC. Translated: CSASYEGRGYTF.

The DNA of the CDR3 is TGCGCCAGCAGCGTTAGGACTAGCTGGAACACCGGGGAGCTGTTTTTT. Amino acid sequence: CASSVRTSWNTGELFF. The chain recombines TRBV4-1 with TRBJ2-2, with 8 bases lining up with TRBD2. The germline gives CDR1 MGHRA, CDR2 YSYEKL. Germline trimming cut 5 bases from V and 1 base from J; bases unmatched to any gene: 6. The CDR3 spans 16 residues.

This clonotype was counted a few times. The chain combines TRBV12-3 or TRBV12-4 with TRBJ2-7; D is uncertain. Trimming took 2 bases from V and 8 from J, leaving 13 bases between them. The CDR3 contains 13 residues. The CDR3 DNA reads as TGTGCCAGCAGTTTAAAATACGTTGGGAAGCAGTACTTC. This gives the protein CASSLKYVGKQYF.